The text below deals with one T cell receptor (beta chain). Antigen unknown. The data were obtained in a study of T-cell memory formation after mild COVID-19. Background on the study: TCR clustering was largely donor specific.

V was cut by 0 bases and J by 1 base, with 7 bases left in between. This CDR3 is 14 amino acids long. Germline values: CDR1 SGDLS, CDR2 YYNGEE. Notes on the study in general: Some clones that responded turned up in pre-infection memory, which suggests that cross-reactive memory joined in. Contracting CD4+ clones lay largely in CM and EM, with CD8+ ones residing in EMRA.

The 5'RACE method, run with constant-segment primers, produced TCR alpha and TCR beta cDNA libraries (carrying sample barcodes and UMIs). TCRdb processed the 5' RACE reads anew with MiXCR; each CDR3 protein has one entry. This sample has 90,000 to 120,000 distinct CDR3 sequences; over 13% occur once, and the top ten carry less than 40%. The source of this sequence is a man between 18 and 29 years old who had mild COVID-19 (a few samples of this study predate the infection). Cell type and time point are not known. Sequenced input: PBMCs or a T cell subset sorted from them (not recorded which). The rearrangement uses TRBV9 and TRBJ2-5; no clear D gene. In nucleotides, the CDR3 is TGTGCCAGCAGCGTAGGTGGGGTCCAAGAGACCCAGTACTTC. This sequence encodes CASSVGGVQETQYF.